A selection of T cell receptor beta chains follows, all from one sample in a study of T-cell memory formation after mild COVID-19. TCRdb recomputed calls from the 5' RACE reads with MiXCR, one row per CDR3 protein. The data contain roughly 15,000 distinct CDR3 sequences, 20% to 25% of them singletons. The sample comprised PBMCs or a T cell subset sorted from them (not recorded which). The receptors were gathered from a young man who had mild COVID-19 (a few samples of this study predate the infection). Cell type and time point are not known. Each CDR3 is given with its conserved first and last residue. A D gene is named only where the DNA matches it firmly. The listing skips clone size in some rows; elsewhere it reads once, few, many or a size class.

cdr3_nt	cdr3_aa	v_call	j_call	d_call	clone_size
TGTGCCAGCAGTTACTCTCGGACAGTCTCTGGAAACACCATATATTTT	CASSYSRTVSGNTIYF	TRBV6-5	TRBJ1-3	.	.
TGTGCCAGTAACCGAGGGACAGAAAACATTCAGTACTTC	CASNRGTENIQYF	TRBV9	TRBJ2-4	TRBD1	many
TGCGCCAGCAGCCTGAGAGTAGGGGTCCCCAATGAGCAGTTCTTC	CASSLRVGVPNEQFF	TRBV4-3	TRBJ2-1	.	many
TGTGCCAGCAGTAGCGGGGGGGGTATGTTTGTAAATGAGCAGTTCTTC	CASSSGGGMFVNEQFF	TRBV6-5	TRBJ2-1	TRBD2	medium-sized
TGCGCCACAGGAGGTAGCGGGGGAAAATGGAAGCAGTACTTC	CATGGSGGKWKQYF	TRBV10-2	TRBJ2-7	TRBD2	.
TGTGCCAGCAGCCCACGACTAGCGGGGGACAATGAGCAGTTCTTC	CASSPRLAGDNEQFF	TRBV7-2	TRBJ2-1	TRBD2	many
TGTGCCAGCAGTTTATTGGATAGCAATCAGCACCAGCATTTT	CASSLLDSNQHQHF	TRBV12-3/TRBV12-4	TRBJ1-5	.	.
TGTGCCAGCAGCTTAGGTTCCGGTTCTCCCGGGGAGCTGTTTTTT	CASSLGSGSPGELFF	TRBV7-9	TRBJ2-2	.	many
TGCGCCAGCAGCGCGCGGAGCGGCAGGGGATTTGGAGATACGCAGTATTTT	CASSARSGRGFGDTQYF	TRBV5-1	TRBJ2-3	.	many
TGCGCCAGCAGCCAAGTCTGGTCGGACACACTTGATAATGAAAAACTGTTTTTT	CASSQVWSDTLDNEKLFF	TRBV4-3	TRBJ1-4	.	many
TGCGCCAGCAGCCTGAGACAGAACCAAATATACACCGGGGAGCTGTTTTTT	CASSLRQNQIYTGELFF	TRBV5-1	TRBJ2-2	.	many
TGTGCCAGCAGTTACTCGATTGGCAGGGTGAACACTGAAGCTTTCTTT	CASSYSIGRVNTEAFF	TRBV6-6	TRBJ1-1	.	few
TGCGCCAGCAGCCACCAGGACAGCCCCTACTATGGCTACACCTTC	CASSHQDSPYYGYTF	TRBV4-1	TRBJ1-2	.	many
TGTGCCAGCAGTTTTACCAATGCAGATACGCAGTATTTT	CASSFTNADTQYF	TRBV12-3/TRBV12-4	TRBJ2-3	.	.
TGCGCCAGCAGCCAGGGGGCCAGGGATACAGATACGCAGTATTTT	CASSQGARDTDTQYF	TRBV4-1	TRBJ2-3	.	many
TGTGCCAGCAGCAAAGTAAGGACAGGGTCGTCCCTTTATGGCTACACCTTC	CASSKVRTGSSLYGYTF	TRBV21-1	TRBJ1-2	.	.
TGTGCCAGCAGGCCCCTGGGCGGGGAGCTGTTTTTT	CASRPLGGELFF	TRBV12-3/TRBV12-4	TRBJ2-2	.	many
TGTGCCAGCAGTTTTGGTTCAGATACGCAGTATTTT	CASSFGSDTQYF	TRBV12-3/TRBV12-4	TRBJ2-3	.	many
TGTGCCAGCAGCCCAAACTCCCGGGGGGCGCAGGCAGATACGCAGTATTTT	CASSPNSRGAQADTQYF	TRBV5-4	TRBJ2-3	.	.
TGTGCCAGCAGCCAAGACCCCGACTATGGCTACACCTTC	CASSQDPDYGYTF	TRBV11-2	TRBJ1-2	.	.
TGTGCCAGCGACCGGGAGGGAACGCAGTATTTT	CASDREGTQYF	TRBV7-9	TRBJ2-3	TRBD2	few
TGTGCCAGCAGTAGACTAGCGCGGGTTGAGCAGTTCTTC	CASSRLARVEQFF	TRBV25-1	TRBJ2-1	TRBD2	many
TGTGCCAGCAGTTTCCTAGCGGGGGCAGATACGCAGTATTTT	CASSFLAGADTQYF	TRBV12-3/TRBV12-4	TRBJ2-3	TRBD2	many
TGTGCCTGGCGGGGACTCGGCAAAAACATTCAGTACTTC	CAWRGLGKNIQYF	TRBV30	TRBJ2-4	.	many
TGTGCCAGCAGCTTAGGGGACTATGGATTACAGTTCTTC	CASSLGDYGLQFF	TRBV7-9	TRBJ2-1	TRBD2	many